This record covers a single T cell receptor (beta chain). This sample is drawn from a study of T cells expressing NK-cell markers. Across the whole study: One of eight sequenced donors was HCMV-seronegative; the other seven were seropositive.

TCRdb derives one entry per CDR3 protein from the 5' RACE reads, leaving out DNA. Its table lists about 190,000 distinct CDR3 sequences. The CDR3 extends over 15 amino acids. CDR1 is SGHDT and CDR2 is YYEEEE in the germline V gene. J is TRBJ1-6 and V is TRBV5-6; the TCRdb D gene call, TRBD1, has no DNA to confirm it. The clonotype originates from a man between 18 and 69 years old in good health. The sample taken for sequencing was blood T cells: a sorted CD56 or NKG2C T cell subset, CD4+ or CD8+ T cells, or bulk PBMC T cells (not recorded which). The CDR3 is CASSPVGTENSPLHF.